The 16 T cell receptor beta chains below all came from one sample that was sequenced in a study of response to subunit inactivated influenza vaccine (dated by TCRdb to the late 2010s). The library was generated by RT-PCR. Sequencing took place on an Illumina HiSeq 2500. TCRdb reprocessed the public reads (quality trimming at Q25 with fastp, clone calling with MiXCR) and kept in-frame beta chains. Every distinct CDR3 protein forms one entry, paired with its most common genes and DNA. The sample profile shows about 830,000 distinct CDR3 sequences; approximately 17% of them were found once. Roughly 10% of the sample goes to the ten largest clones. Sequencing was performed on PBMCs from blood, taken 4 to 6 days after vaccination. These receptors all stem from a man in his fifties who received an inactivated influenza vaccine. Donor details come from another sample of the same person, matched by shared clones.

This rearrangement joins TRBV7-9 to TRBJ2-7, with TRBD2 identical over 13 bases. This CDR3 comprises 15 residues. Germline lookup yields CDR1 SEHNR and CDR2 FQNEAQ (reference sequence). V gave up 10 bases and J gave up 5 bases; unmatched junction bases: 11. The DNA for the CDR3 is TGTGCCACCGAGGGGGGACTAGCGGGATTAAACGAGCAGTACTTC. Translation: CATEGGLAGLNEQYF.

V usage is TRBV3-1 and J usage is TRBJ2-5; a possible D gene is TRBD2 (6 bases). Germline CDR1 is LGHDT and CDR2 is YNNKEL (reference sequence). The CDR3 consists of 15 residues. Trimming took off 4 bases at V and 1 base at J, with 13 bases between the two ends. As DNA, the CDR3 is TGTGCCAGCAGCCTTGCTGGCGGGGCCCAAGAGACCCAGTACTTC. Amino acid sequence: CASSLAGGAQETQYF.

The chain carries TRBV20-1 and TRBJ2-7, with 10 nucleotides matching TRBD1. CDR3 length: 13 amino acids. With 6 bases clipped from V and 2 bases from J, the junction kept 4 bases outside the gene matches. Looked up from germline, CDR1 is DFQATT and CDR2 is SNEGSKA (reference sequence). The CDR3 DNA reads TGCAGTGCGCTCGGGACAGGGGCCTACGAGCAGTACTTC. It encodes CSALGTGAYEQYF.

V and J are TRBV20-1 and TRBJ2-5; perhaps TRBD1 as D (5 bases). Germline CDR1 reads DFQATT; CDR2 reads SNEGSKA (reference sequence). The CDR3 is 13 residues long. V was cut by 6 bases and J by 5 bases, with 16 bases left in between. The CDR3 loop reads CSAQDSVGETQYF. Written as DNA, the CDR3 is TGCAGTGCCCAAGACAGTGTCGGTGAGACCCAGTACTTC.

The chain recombines TRBV7-8 with TRBJ2-5; TRBD1 is a possible D gene (5 bases). CDR1 and CDR2 (germline): SGHVS, FQNEAQ. Trimming took 3 bases from V and 2 from J, leaving 19 bases between them. This CDR3 contains 17 residues. The CDR3 DNA sequence: TGTGCCAGCAGCTTGAGAAGGGTTTGGGGCTTACAAGAGACCCAGTACTTC. It codes for CASSLRRVWGLQETQYF.

The chain couples TRBV12-3 or TRBV12-4 to TRBJ2-2; TRBD2 is a possible D gene (5 bases). The ends were cut back, 2 bases at V and 5 bases at J, with 36 bases in the middle. The CDR3 runs to 23 residues. The CDR3: CASSLRTVGVWLIELQSTGELFF. The CDR3 bases are TGTGCCAGCAGTTTAAGGACGGTCGGGGTGTGGCTGATAGAGTTACAGAGTACCGGGGAGCTGTTTTTT.

This chain links TRBV20-1 with TRBJ1-1; D gene uncertain. This CDR3 contains 13 residues. V lost 3 bases, J lost 1 base, and 9 bases lay in between. Germline-derived CDR1 and CDR2 are DFQATT and SNEGSKA (reference sequence). CDR3 in amino acids: CSARRTSNTEAFF. In nucleotides, the CDR3 is TGCAGTGCTAGGCGGACTTCGAACACTGAAGCTTTCTTT.

This chain links TRBV12-3 or TRBV12-4 with TRBJ1-1; possible D gene TRBD1, 6 bases. V was clipped by 0 bases and J by 10 bases, with 15 bases between them. This CDR3 is 14 amino acids long. The CDR3 here is CASSLAAGGGLAFF. In DNA, the CDR3 is TGTGCCAGCAGTTTAGCGGCGGGGGGCGGGTTAGCTTTCTTT.

The chain couples TRBV12-5 to TRBJ1-5; TRBD1 might be the D (5 bases). V was clipped by 5 bases and J by 0 bases, with 17 bases between them. Germline lookup yields CDR1 LGHNT and CDR2 FRNRAP. This CDR3 comprises 17 residues. The CDR3 region is CASGIEDGHYSNQPQHF. In DNA form, the CDR3 reads TGTGCTAGTGGTATCGAGGACGGACACTATAGCAATCAGCCCCAGCATTTT.

There are many counts of this clonotype. Sequence at one end of the junction differs from germline and may be a read error. The chain links TRBV5-1 to TRBJ1-5; D unresolved. CDR3 length: 14 residues. Germline V CDR1 and CDR2: SGHRS, YFSETQ. The DNA of the CDR3 is TGTGCCAGCAGCCTTGGCGGTAGCAATCAGCCCCAGCATTTT. Translation: CASSLGGSNQPQHF.

This chain links TRBV10-1 with TRBJ2-2, with 11 bases matching TRBD2. With V trimmed by 8 bases and J by 3 bases, 8 bases remained unmatched. Germline loops: CDR1 WNHNN, CDR2 SYGVQD (reference sequence). The CDR3 extends over 16 amino acids. The CDR3 loop reads CASHGLAGCDTGELFF. The CDR3, as DNA: TGCGCCAGCCATGGACTAGCGGGCTGTGACACCGGGGAGCTGTTTTTT.

This clonotype was seen ten or more times. The chain has TRBV12-3 or TRBV12-4 and TRBJ1-5; D not certain. V was pared by 7 bases and J by 7 bases, with 17 bases between. The CDR3 runs 14 residues. CDR3 protein: CASTTAAEGQPQHF. In nucleotides, the CDR3 is TGTGCCAGCACCACAGCGGCTGAGGGCCAGCCCCAGCATTTT.

V usage is TRBV3-1 and J usage is TRBJ2-1; TRBD1 is a possible D gene (5 bases). CDR1 and CDR2 (germline): LGHDT, YNNKEL (reference sequence). The CDR3 extends over 16 amino acids. Between the trimmed V and J ends, which lost 4 bases and 2 bases, there was a span of 15 bases. This chain's CDR3 is CASSPAAGKPYNEQFF. In nucleotides, the CDR3 is TGTGCCAGCAGCCCGGCAGCAGGGAAACCCTACAATGAGCAGTTCTTC.

V and J are TRBV20-1 and TRBJ2-7; 8 bases align to TRBD1. Germline CDR1 reads DFQATT; CDR2 reads SNEGSKA (reference sequence). Losses at the gene ends were 4 bases for V and 7 bases for J; bases not matched to a gene: 9. This CDR3 comprises 13 residues. CDR3: CSAIGQGSEEQYF. CDR3 bases: TGCAGTGCTATAGGACAGGGTTCGGAAGAGCAGTACTTC.

This clonotype was counted between two and nine times. This chain uses TRBV5-1 with TRBJ2-5; D unclear. CDR1 and CDR2 (germline): SGHRS, YFSETQ. This CDR3 spans 14 amino acids. Trimming cost V 0 bases and J 3 bases, with 9 bases left between them. CDR3 nucleotide sequence: TGCGCCAGCAGCTTGGCCACACCAAAAGAGACCCAGTACTTC. Protein sequence: CASSLATPKETQYF.

V gene TRBV6-5 combines with J gene TRBJ1-2, with D perhaps TRBD1 (5 bases). Trimming removed 2 bases at V and 8 bases at J, with 18 bases between. Germline CDR1 reads MNHEY; CDR2 reads SVGAGI. The CDR3 is made up of 15 amino acids. The CDR3 spells CASSYTYRDPSGYTF. The CDR3 nucleotides read TGTGCCAGCAGTTACACATACCGGGACCCTTCGGGCTACACCTTC.